This TCR beta chain came from a study of CXCR3-negative and CXCR3-positive naive CD8 T cells. As to this clonotype: Its antigen is unidentified.

The libraries of TRB cDNA were prepared using 5' RACE with UMI labels. TCRdb reprocessed the 5' RACE reads, with one entry per CDR3 protein and no DNA. Its clone listing holds about 110,000 distinct CDR3 sequences. Points from the study as a whole: Unlike memory cells, which differed, naive CXCR3-negative and CXCR3-positive cells had similar TRBV-TRBJ usage. More hydrophobic TRB CDR3s were found in CXCR3-positive naive cells than in CXCR3-negative naive cells.

The sequenced sample consisted of naive CXCR3+ CD8+ T cells from blood. Subset defined: CD45RO-CCR7+CD27+CD95- naive CD8+ T cells expressing CXCR3 (TNR3+). The sequence was collected from a human donor in good health. Some clones in this sample may be carry-over from other donors' samples.

CDR3 sequence reads: CAIREGSGGSYNEQFF. The chain recombines TRBV10-3 with TRBJ2-1; the TCRdb call, TRBD2, lacks DNA for checking. CDR1 and CDR2 (germline): ENHRY, SYGVKD. This CDR3 has 16 residues.